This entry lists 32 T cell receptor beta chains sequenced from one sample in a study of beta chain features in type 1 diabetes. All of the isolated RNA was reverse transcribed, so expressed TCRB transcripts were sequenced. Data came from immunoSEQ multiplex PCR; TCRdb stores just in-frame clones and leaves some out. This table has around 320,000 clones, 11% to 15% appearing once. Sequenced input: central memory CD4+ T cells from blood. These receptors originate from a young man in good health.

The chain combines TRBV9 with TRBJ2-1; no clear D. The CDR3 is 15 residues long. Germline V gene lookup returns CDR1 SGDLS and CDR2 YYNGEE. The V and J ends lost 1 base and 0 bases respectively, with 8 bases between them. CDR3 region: CASSVTVSSYNEQFF. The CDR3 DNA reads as TGTGCCAGCAGCGTAACTGTTAGCTCCTACAATGAGCAGTTCTTC.

The CDR3 region is CASSLSVAGEQYF. The CDR3 coding sequence is TGTGCCAGCAGCTTAAGTGTAGCCGGCGAGCAGTACTTC. This chain joins TRBV5-4 and TRBJ2-7; D call uncertain. Germline CDR1 and CDR2: SGHNT and YYREEE (reference sequence). V was clipped by 2 bases and J by 6 bases, with 12 bases between them. This CDR3 comprises 13 residues. Full variable domain (remainder filled in from reference TRBV5-4 and TRBJ2-7): ETGVTQSPTHLIKTRGQQVTLRCSSQSGHNTVSWYQQALGQGPQFIFQYYREEENGRGNFPPRFSGLQFPNYSSELNVNALELDDSALYLCASSLSVAGEQYFGPGTRLTVT.

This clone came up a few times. CDR3 in DNA: TGTGCCAGCACCGGGGGTACAGGGATAGAATTCCAGCCCCAGCATTTT. Its protein is CASTGGTGIEFQPQHF. The V and J genes are TRBV16 and TRBJ1-5; tentatively, D is TRBD1 (6 bases). The CDR3 covers 16 residues. Germline loops: CDR1 KGHSY, CDR2 FQNENV. Trimming removed 7 bases from V and 7 bases from J, with 23 bases in between.

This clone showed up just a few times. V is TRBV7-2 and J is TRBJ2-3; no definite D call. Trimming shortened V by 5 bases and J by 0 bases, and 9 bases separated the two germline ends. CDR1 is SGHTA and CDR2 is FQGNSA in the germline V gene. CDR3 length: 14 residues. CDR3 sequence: CASSPLTSTDTQYF. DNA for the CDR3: TGTGCCAGCAGCCCCCTCACTAGCACAGATACGCAGTATTTT.

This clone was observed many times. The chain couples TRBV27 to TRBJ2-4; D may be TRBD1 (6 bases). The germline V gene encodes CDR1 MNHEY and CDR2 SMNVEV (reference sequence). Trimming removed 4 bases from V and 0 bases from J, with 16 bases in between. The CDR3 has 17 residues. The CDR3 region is CASSSLYRDPAKNIQYF. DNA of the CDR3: TGTGCCAGCAGTTCCCTCTACAGGGATCCAGCCAAAAACATTCAGTACTTC.

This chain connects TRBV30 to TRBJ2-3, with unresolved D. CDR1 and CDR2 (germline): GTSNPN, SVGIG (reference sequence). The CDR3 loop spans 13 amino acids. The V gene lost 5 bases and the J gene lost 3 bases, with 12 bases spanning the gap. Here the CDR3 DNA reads TGTGCCTGGGAAAAACATCCGACAGATACGCAGTATTTT. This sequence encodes CAWEKHPTDTQYF.

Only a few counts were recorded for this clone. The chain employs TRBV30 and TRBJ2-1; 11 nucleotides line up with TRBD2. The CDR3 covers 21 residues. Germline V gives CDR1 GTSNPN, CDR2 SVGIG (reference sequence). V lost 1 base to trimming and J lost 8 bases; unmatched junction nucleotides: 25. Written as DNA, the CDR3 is TGTGCCTGGAGTGCCCCGGGCCTTACTAGCGGGAGTACAATTTACGGTTATGAGCAGTTCTTC. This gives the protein CAWSAPGLTSGSTIYGYEQFF.

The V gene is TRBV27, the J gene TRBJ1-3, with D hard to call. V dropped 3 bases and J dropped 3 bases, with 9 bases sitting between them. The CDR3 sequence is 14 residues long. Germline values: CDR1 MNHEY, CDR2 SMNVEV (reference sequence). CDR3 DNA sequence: TGTGCCAGCAGTTTCAGAGGGCTTGGAAACACCATATATTTT. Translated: CASSFRGLGNTIYF.

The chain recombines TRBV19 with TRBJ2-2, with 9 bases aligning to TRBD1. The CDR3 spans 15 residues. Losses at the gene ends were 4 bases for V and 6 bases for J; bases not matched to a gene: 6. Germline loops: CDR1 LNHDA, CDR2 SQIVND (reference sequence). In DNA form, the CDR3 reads TGTGCCAGTAGTAGGGACAGGGAGTTAGCCGGGGAGCTGTTTTTT. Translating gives CASSRDRELAGELFF.

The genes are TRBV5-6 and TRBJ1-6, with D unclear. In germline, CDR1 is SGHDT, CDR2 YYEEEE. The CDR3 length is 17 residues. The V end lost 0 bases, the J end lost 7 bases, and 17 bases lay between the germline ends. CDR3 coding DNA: TGTGCCAGCAGCTTGGCGGGAGGGAACAAACCGAATTCACCCCTCCACTTT. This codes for CASSLAGGNKPNSPLHF.

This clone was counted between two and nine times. The CDR3 nucleotides are TGTGCCATCAGCGGACCTACTAGCACAGATACGCAGTATTTT. This encodes CAISGPTSTDTQYF. The chain employs TRBV10-3 and TRBJ2-3; D uncertain. The V gene's germline CDR1 is ENHRY and CDR2 SYGVKD. The CDR3 is made up of 14 amino acids. Deletions cut 6 bases from V and 0 bases from J, with 10 bases between.

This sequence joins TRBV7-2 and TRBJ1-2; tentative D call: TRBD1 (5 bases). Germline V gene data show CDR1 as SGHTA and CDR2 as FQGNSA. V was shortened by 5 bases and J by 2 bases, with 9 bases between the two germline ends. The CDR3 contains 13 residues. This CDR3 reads CASSPRDNYGYTF. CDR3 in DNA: TGTGCCAGCAGCCCCCGGGACAACTATGGCTACACCTTC.

In DNA, the CDR3 is TGTGCCAGCAGTCGGGGCCTCGCTACAGATACGCAGTATTTT. It encodes CASSRGLATDTQYF. This chain uses TRBV6-5 with TRBJ2-3, with D perhaps matching TRBD1 or TRBD2 (5 bases each). The CDR3 sequence is 14 residues long. Trimming stripped 5 bases from V and 3 bases from J, with 12 bases between. Per the germline V gene, CDR1 is MNHEY and CDR2 is SVGAGI.

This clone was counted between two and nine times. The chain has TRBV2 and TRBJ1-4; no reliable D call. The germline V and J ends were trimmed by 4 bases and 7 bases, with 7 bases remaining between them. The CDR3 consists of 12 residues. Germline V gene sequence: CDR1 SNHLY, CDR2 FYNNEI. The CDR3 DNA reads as TGTGCCAGCAGTGGTCCGGCTGAAAAACTGTTTTTT. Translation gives CASSGPAEKLFF.

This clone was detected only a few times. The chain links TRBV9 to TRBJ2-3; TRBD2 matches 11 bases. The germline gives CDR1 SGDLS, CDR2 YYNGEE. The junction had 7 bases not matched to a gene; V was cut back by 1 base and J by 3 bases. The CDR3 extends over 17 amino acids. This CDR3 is CASSVSTGTSGTDTQYF. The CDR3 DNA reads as TGTGCCAGCAGCGTATCCACCGGGACTAGCGGAACAGATACGCAGTATTTT.

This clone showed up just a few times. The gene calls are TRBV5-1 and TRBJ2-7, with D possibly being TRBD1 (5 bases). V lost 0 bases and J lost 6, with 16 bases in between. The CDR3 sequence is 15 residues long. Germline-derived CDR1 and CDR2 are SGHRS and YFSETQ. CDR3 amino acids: CASSLGQSASGEQYF. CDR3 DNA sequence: TGCGCCAGCAGCTTGGGACAGTCGGCTTCGGGCGAGCAGTACTTC.

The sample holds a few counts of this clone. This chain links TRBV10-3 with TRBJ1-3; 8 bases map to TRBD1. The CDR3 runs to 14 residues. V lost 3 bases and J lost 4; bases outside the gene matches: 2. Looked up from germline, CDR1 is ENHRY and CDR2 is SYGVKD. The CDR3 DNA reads TGTGCCATCAGTGACGACAGGGGAGGAAACACCATATATTTT. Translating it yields CAISDDRGGNTIYF.

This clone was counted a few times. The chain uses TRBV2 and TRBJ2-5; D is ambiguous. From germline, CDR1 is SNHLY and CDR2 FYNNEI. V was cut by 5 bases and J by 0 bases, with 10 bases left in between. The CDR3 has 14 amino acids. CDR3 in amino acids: CASSPTGNQETQYF. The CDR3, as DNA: TGTGCCAGCAGTCCTACGGGCAACCAAGAGACCCAGTACTTC.

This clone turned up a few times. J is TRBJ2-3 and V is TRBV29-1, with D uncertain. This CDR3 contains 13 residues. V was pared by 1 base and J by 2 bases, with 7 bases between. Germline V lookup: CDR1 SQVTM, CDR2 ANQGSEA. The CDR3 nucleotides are TGCAGCGTTGAAGGATTACCCACAGATACGCAGTATTTT. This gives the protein CSVEGLPTDTQYF.

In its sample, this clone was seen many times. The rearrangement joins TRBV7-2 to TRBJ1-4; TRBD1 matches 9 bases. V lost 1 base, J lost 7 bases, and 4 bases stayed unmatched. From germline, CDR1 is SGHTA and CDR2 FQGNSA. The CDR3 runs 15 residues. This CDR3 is CASSLDRGQSEKLFF. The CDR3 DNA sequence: TGTGCCAGCAGCTTAGACAGGGGGCAGAGTGAAAAACTGTTTTTT.

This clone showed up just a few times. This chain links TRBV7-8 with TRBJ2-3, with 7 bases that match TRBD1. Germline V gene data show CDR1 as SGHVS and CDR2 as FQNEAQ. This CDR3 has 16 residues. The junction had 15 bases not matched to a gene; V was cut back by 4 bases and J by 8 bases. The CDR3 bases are TGTGCCAGCAGCTCAATACAGGGGCGCAACCACCGTACGCAGTATTTT. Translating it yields CASSSIQGRNHRTQYF.

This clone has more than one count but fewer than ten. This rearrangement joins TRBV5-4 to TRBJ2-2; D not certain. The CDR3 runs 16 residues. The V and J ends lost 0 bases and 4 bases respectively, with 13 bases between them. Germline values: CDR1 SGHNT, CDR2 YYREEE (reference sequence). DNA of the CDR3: TGTGCCAGCAGCTTGGCCCAGTCCCGAACCACCGGGGAGCTGTTTTTT. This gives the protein CASSLAQSRTTGELFF.

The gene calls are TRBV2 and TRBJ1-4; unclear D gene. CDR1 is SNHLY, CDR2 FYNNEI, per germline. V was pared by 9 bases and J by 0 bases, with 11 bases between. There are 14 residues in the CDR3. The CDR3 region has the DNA TGTGCCAGTACAGTGAATCCAACTAATGAAAAACTGTTTTTT. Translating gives CASTVNPTNEKLFF. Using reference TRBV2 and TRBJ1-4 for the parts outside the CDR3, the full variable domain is EPEVTQTPSHQVTQMGQEVILRCVPISNHLYFYWYRQILGQKVEFLVSFYNNEISEKSEIFDDQFSVERPDGSNFTLKIRSTKLEDSAMYFCASTVNPTNEKLFFGSGTQLSVL.

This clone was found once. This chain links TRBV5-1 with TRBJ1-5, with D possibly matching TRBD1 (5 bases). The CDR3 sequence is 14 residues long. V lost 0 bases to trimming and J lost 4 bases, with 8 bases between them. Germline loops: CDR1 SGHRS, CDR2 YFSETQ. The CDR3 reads CASSLDGGNQPQHF. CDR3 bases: TGCGCCAGCAGCTTGGATGGGGGGAATCAGCCCCAGCATTTT.

The chain's CDR3 is CASSLVPTGGYGYTF. Written as DNA, the CDR3 is TGTGCCAGCAGCTTAGTGCCGACAGGGGGTTATGGCTACACCTTC. The chain combines TRBV7-2 with TRBJ1-2, with 9 bases matching TRBD1. Germline V gene sequence: CDR1 SGHTA, CDR2 FQGNSA. The V and J ends lost 1 base and 5 bases, in that order; junction bases with no gene match: 5. The CDR3 is 15 amino acids.

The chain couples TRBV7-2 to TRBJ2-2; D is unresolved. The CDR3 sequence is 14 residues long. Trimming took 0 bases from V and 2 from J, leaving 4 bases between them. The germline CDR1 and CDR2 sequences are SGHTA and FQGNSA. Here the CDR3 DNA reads TGTGCCAGCAGCTTAGCAGCTAACACCGGGGAGCTGTTTTTT. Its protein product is CASSLAANTGELFF.

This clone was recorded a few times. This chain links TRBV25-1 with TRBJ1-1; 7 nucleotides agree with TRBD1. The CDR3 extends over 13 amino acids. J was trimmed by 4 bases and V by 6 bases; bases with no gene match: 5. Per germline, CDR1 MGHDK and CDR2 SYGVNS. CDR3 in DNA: TGTGCCAGCAGGACAGGGTTTACCACTGAAGCTTTCTTT. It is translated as CASRTGFTTEAFF.

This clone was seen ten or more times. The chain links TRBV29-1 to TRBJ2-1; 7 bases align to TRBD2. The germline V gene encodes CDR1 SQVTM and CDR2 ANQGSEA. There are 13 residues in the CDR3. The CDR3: CSTGTTLYNEQFF. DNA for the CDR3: TGCAGTACCGGGACTACCCTCTACAATGAGCAGTTCTTC.

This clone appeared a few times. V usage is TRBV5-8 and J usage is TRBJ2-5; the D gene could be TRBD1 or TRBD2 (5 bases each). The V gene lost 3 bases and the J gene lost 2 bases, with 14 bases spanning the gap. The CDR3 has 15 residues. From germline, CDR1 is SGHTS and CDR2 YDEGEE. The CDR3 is CASSSGLTAQETQYF. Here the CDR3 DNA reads TGTGCCAGCAGCTCGGGGCTGACAGCTCAAGAGACCCAGTACTTC.

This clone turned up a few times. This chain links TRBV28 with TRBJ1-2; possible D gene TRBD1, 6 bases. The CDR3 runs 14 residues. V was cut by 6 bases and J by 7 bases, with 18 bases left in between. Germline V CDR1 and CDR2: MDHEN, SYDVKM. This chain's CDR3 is CASSSGAQKVGYTF. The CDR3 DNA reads TGTGCCAGCAGCTCAGGGGCGCAGAAGGTTGGCTACACCTTC.

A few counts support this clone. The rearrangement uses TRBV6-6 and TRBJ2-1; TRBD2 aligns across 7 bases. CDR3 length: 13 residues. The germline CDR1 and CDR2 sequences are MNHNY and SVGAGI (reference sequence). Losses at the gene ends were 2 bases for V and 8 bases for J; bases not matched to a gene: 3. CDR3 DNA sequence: TGTGCCAGCAGTTACGAGCGGGGAGATGAGCAGTTCTTC. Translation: CASSYERGDEQFF.

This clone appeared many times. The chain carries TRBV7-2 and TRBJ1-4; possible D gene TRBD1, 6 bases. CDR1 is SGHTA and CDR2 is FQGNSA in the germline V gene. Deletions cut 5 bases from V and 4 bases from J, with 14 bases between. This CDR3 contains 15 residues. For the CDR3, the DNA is TGTGCCAGCAGCCCATCCGGGACAAGTAATGAAAAACTGTTTTTT. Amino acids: CASSPSGTSNEKLFF.